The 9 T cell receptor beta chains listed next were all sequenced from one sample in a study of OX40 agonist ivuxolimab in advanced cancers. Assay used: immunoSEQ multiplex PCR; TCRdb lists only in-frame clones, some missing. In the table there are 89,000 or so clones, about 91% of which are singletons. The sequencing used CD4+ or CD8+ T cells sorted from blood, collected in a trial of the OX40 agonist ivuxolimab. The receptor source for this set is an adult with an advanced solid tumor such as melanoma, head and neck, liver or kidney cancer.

CDR3 coding DNA: TGTGCCAGCAGTGACGAGGTAAGTAGGGCAGATACGCAGTATTTT. Encoded protein: CASSDEVSRADTQYF. V usage is TRBV2 and J usage is TRBJ2-3; D is undetermined. The CDR3 sequence is 15 residues long. The germline CDR1 and CDR2 sequences are SNHLY and FYNNEI. V shed 3 bases and J shed 4 bases, with 14 bases lying between them.

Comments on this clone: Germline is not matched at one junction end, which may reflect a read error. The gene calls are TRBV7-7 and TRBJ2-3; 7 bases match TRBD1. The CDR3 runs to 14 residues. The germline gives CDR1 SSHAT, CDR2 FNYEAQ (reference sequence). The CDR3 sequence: CASSLTGVGDTQYF. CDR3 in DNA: TGTGCTAGCAGCCTAACAGGGGTTGGAGATACGCAGTATTTT. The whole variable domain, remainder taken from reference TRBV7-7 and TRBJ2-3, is GAGVSQSPRYKVTKRGQDVTLRCDPISSHATLYWYQQALGQGPEFLTYFNYEAQPDKSGLPSDRFSAERPEGSISTLTIQRTEQRDSAMYRCASSLTGVGDTQYFGPGTRLTVL.

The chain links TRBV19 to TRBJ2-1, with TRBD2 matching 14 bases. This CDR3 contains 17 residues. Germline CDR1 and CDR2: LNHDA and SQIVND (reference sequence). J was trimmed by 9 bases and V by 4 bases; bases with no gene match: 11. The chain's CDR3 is CASSKGLAGVGDGEQFF. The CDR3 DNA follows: TGTGCCAGTAGTAAGGGACTAGCGGGAGTGGGGGACGGTGAGCAGTTCTTC.

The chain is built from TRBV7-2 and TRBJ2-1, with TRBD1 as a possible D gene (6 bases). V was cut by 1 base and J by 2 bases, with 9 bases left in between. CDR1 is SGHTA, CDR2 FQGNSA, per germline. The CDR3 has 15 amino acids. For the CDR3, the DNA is TGTGCCAGCAGCTTAGACCGACAGGCCTACAATGAGCAGTTCTTC. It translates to CASSLDRQAYNEQFF.

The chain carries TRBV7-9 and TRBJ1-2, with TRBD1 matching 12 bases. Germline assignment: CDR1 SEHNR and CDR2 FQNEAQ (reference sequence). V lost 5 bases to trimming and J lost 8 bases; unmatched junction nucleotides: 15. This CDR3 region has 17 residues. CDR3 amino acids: CASSPSPGQGAREGYTF. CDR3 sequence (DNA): TGTGCCAGCAGCCCTTCCCCGGGACAGGGGGCGAGAGAGGGCTACACCTTC. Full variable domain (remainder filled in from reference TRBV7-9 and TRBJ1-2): DTGVSQNPRHKITKRGQNVTFRCDPISEHNRLYWYRQTLGQGPEFLTYFQNEAQLEKSRLLSDRFSAERPKGSFSTLEIQRTEQGDSAMYLCASSPSPGQGAREGYTFGSGTRLTVV.

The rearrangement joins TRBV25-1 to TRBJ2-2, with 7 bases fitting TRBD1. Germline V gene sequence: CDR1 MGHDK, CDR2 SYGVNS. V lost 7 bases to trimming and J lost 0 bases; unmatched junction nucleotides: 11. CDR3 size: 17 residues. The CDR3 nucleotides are TGTGCCAGCAAAAAAACAGGGGCCCCTACGAACACCGGGGAGCTGTTTTTT. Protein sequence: CASKKTGAPTNTGELFF. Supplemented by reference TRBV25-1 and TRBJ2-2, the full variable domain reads EADIYQTPRYLVIGTGKKITLECSQTMGHDKMYWYQQDPGMELHLIHYSYGVNSTEKGDLSSESTVSRIRTEHFPLTLESARPSHTSQYLCASKKTGAPTNTGELFFGEGSRLTVL.

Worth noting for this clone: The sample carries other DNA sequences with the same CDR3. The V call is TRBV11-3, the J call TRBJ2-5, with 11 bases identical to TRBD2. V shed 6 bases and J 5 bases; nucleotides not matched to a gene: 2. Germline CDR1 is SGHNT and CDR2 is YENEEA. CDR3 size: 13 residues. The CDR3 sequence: CASRLAGEETQYF. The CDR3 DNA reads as TGTGCCAGCAGACTAGCGGGAGAGGAGACCCAGTACTTC.

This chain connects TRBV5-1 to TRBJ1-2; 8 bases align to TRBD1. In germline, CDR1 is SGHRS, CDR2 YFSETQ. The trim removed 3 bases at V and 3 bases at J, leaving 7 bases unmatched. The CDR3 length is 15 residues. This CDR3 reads CASSYGQGRDYGYTF. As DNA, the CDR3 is TGCGCCAGCAGCTACGGACAGGGCCGCGACTATGGCTACACCTTC.

CDR3 coding DNA: TGTGCCAGCAATCTCTCAGGGGGCGAGGCCGGGGAGCTGTTTTTT. Protein: CASNLSGGEAGELFF. The chain carries TRBV6-6 and TRBJ2-2, with TRBD1 matching 8 bases. The CDR3 length is 15 residues. J was trimmed by 6 bases and V by 7 bases; bases with no gene match: 10. CDR1 and CDR2 from the germline V gene are MNHNY and SVGAGI (reference sequence).